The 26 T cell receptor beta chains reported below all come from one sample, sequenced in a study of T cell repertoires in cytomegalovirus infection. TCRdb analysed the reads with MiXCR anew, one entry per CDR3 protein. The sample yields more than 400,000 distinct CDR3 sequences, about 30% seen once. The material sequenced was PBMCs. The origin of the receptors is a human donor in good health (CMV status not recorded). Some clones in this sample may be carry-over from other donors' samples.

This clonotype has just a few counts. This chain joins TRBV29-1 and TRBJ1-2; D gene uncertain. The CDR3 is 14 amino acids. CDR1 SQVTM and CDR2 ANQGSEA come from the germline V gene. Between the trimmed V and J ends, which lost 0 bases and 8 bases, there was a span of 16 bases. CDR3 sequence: CSVEDRAARRGYTF. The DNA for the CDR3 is TGCAGCGTTGAAGATAGGGCAGCCCGGCGGGGCTACACCTTC.

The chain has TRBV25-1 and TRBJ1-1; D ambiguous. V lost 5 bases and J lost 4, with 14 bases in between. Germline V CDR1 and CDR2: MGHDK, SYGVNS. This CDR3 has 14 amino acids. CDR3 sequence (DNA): TGTGCCAGCAGTTCCGATAACGGGGTCACTGAAGCTTTCTTT. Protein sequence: CASSSDNGVTEAFF.

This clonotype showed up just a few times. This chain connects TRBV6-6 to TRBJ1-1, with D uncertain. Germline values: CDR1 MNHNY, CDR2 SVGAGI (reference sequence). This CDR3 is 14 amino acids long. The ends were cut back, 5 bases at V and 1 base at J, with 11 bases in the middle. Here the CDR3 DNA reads TGTGCCAGCAGTGTTTGGGATGGGAACACTGAAGCTTTCTTT. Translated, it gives CASSVWDGNTEAFF.

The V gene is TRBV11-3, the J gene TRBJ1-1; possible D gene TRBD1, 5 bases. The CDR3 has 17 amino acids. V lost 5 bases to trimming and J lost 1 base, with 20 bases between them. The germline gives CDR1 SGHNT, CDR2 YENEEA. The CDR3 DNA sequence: TGTGCCAGCAGCCCGCGGGGGGTGGGTTTAAGGAACACTGAAGCTTTCTTT. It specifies CASSPRGVGLRNTEAFF.

CDR3 sequence reads: CASSELAGQTDTQYF. The DNA for the CDR3 is TGTGCCAGCAGCGAGCTAGCGGGACAAACAGATACGCAGTATTTT. The V call is TRBV7-3, the J call TRBJ2-3, with 9 bases identical to TRBD2. The CDR3 has 15 residues. Losses at the gene ends were 5 bases for V and 3 bases for J; bases not matched to a gene: 6. CDR1 SGHTA and CDR2 FQGTGA come from the germline V gene.

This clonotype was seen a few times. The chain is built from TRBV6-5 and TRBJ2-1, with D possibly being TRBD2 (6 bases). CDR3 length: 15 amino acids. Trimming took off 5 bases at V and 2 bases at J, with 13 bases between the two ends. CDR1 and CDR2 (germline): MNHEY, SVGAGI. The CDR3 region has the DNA TGTGCCAGCAGTATAGGGACTCAAACCTACAATGAGCAGTTCTTC. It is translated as CASSIGTQTYNEQFF.

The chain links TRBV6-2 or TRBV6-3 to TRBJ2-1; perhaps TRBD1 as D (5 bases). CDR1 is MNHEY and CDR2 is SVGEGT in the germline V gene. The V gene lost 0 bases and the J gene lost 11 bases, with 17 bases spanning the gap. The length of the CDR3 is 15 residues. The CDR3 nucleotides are TGTGCCAGCAGTTACTCGACGGGCTCAAGGGGAAAGCAGTTCTTC. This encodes CASSYSTGSRGKQFF.

The CDR3 bases are TGTGCCAGCAGTTACCCAGGGGACGGGAACACCATATATTTT. Encoded protein: CASSYPGDGNTIYF. The V and J genes are TRBV6-6 and TRBJ1-3; a weak D match, TRBD1 (6 bases). The CDR3 runs to 14 residues. Trimming pared 2 bases from V and 7 bases from J, leaving 12 bases between. The germline V gene has CDR1 MNHNY and CDR2 SVGAGI (reference sequence).

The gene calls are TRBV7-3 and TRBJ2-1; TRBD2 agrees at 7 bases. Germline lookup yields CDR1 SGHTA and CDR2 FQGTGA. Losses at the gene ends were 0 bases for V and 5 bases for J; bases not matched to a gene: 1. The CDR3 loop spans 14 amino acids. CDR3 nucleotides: TGTGCCAGCAGCTTAACGGGGGGGGACAATGAGCAGTTCTTC. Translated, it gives CASSLTGGDNEQFF.

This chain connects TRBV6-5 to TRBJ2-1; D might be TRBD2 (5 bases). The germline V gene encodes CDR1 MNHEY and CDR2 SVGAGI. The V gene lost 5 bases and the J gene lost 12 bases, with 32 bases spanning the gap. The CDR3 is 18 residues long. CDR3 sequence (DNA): TGTGCCAGCAGTCCGACGAACAGAGGTGGCGGCCCGAGGGTGGGGCAGTTCTTC. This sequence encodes CASSPTNRGGGPRVGQFF.

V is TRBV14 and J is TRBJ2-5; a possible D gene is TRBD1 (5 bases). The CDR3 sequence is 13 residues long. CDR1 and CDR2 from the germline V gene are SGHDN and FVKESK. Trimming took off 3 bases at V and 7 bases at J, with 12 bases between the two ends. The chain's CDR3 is CASSHELRGTQYF. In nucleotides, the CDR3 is TGTGCCAGCAGCCACGAGTTAAGGGGGACCCAGTACTTC.

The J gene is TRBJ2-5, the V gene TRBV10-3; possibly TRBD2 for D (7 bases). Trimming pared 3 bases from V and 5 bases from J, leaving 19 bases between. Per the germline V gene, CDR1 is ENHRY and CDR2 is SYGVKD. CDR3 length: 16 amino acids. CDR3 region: CAISDPRGEGRETQYF. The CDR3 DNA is TGTGCCATCAGTGACCCGAGGGGGGAGGGCCGCGAGACCCAGTACTTC.

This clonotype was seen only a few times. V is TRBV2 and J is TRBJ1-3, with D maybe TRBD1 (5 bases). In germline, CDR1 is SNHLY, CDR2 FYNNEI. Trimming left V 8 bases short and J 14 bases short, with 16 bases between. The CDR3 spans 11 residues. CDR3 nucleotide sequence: TGTGCCAGCGGTATCTATGGGGCTTTATATTTT. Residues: CASGIYGALYF.

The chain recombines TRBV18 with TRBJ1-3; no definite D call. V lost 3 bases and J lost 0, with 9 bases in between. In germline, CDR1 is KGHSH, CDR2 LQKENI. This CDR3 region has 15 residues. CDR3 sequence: CASSPQDYSGNTIYF. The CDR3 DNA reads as TGTGCCAGCTCACCTCAGGATTACTCTGGAAACACCATATATTTT.

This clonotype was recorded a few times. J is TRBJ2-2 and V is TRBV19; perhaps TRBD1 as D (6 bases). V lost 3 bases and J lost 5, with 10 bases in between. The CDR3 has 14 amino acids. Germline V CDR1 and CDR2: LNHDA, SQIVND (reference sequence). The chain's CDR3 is CASSISGQTGELFF. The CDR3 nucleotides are TGTGCCAGTAGTATTTCCGGACAGACCGGGGAGCTGTTTTTT.

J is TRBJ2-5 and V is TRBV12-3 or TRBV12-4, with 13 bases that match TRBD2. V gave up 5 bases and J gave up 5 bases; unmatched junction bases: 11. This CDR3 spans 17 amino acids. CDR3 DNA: TGTGCCAGCAGTCCTCGACTAGCGGGAGGTATCAGGGAGACCCAGTACTTC. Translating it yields CASSPRLAGGIRETQYF.

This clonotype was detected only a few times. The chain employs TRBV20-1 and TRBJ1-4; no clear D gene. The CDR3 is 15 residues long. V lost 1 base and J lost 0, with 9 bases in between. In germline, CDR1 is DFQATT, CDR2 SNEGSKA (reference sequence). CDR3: CSARVGPATNEKLFF. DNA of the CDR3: TGCAGTGCTAGAGTAGGGCCTGCAACTAATGAAAAACTGTTTTTT.

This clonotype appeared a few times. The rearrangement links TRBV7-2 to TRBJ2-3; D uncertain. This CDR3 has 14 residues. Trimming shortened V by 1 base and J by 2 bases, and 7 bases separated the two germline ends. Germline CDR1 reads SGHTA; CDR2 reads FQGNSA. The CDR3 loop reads CASSLEYSTDTQYF. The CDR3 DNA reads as TGTGCCAGCAGCTTAGAATATTCCACAGATACGCAGTATTTT. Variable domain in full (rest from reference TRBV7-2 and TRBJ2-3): GAGVSQSPSNKVTEKGKDVELRCDPISGHTALYWYRQSLGQGLEFLIYFQGNSAPDKSGLPSDRFSAERTGGSVSTLTIQRTQQEDSAVYLCASSLEYSTDTQYFGPGTRLTVL.

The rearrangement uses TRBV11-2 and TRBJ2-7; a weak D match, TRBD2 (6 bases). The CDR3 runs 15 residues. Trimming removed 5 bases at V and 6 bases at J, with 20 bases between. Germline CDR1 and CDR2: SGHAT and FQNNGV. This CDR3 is CASSPETGDFTEQYF. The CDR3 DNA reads TGTGCCAGCAGCCCGGAGACGGGGGACTTCACCGAGCAGTACTTC.

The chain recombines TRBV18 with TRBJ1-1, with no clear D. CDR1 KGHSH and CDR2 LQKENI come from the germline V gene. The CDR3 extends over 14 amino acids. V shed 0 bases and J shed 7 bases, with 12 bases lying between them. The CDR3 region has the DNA TGTGCCAGCTCACCACCCCGCACAAGCCTTGAAGCTTTCTTT. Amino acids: CASSPPRTSLEAFF.

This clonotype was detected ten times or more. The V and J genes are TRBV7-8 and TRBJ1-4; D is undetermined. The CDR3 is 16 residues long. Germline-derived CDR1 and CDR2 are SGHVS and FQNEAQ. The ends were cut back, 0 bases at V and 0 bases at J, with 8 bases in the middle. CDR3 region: CASSLAGMATNEKLFF. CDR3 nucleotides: TGTGCCAGCAGCTTAGCAGGGATGGCAACTAATGAAAAACTGTTTTTT.

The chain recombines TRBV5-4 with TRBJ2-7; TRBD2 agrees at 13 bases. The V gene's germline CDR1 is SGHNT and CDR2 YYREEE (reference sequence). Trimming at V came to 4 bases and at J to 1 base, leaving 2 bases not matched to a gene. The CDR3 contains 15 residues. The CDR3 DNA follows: TGTGCCAGCAGCCAACTAGCGGGAGGGTCCTACGAGCAGTACTTC. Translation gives CASSQLAGGSYEQYF.

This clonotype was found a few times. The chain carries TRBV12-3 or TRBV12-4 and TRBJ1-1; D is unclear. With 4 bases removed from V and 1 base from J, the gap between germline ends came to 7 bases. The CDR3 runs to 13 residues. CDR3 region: CASSYRANTEAFF. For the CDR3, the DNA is TGTGCCAGCAGTTATCGAGCGAACACTGAAGCTTTCTTT.

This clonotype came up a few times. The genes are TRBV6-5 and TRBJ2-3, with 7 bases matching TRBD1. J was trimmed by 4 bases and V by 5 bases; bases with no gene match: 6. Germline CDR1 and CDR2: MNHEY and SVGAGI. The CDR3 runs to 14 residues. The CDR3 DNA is TGTGCCAGCAGTCAGACAGGGTTTTCAGATACGCAGTATTTT. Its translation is CASSQTGFSDTQYF.

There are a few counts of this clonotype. The DNA of the CDR3 is TGTGCCAGCAGCTTAGCCCCCGGGTTAGGGACCCAGTACTTC. This encodes CASSLAPGLGTQYF. The chain employs TRBV7-9 and TRBJ2-5; D unresolved. There are 14 residues in the CDR3. Trimming removed 0 bases from V and 7 bases from J, with 12 bases in between. Germline CDR1 is SEHNR and CDR2 is FQNEAQ (reference sequence).

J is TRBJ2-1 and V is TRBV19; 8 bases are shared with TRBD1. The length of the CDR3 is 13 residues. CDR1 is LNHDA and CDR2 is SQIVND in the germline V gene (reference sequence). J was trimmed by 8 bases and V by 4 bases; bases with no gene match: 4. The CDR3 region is CASSKDRADEQFF. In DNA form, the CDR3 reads TGTGCCAGTAGTAAGGACAGGGCGGATGAGCAGTTCTTC.